This T cell receptor beta chain was captured in a study of T cell responses to AZD1222 COVID-19 vaccine. Study results and caveats: There were vaccine-associated CD4 TCRs across spike, dominant at 160-218 and 743-854.

Remarks on this clone: Its antigen is not identified.

Profiled with immunoSEQ multiplex PCR; TCRdb holds only in-frame clones, not every one. The data hold approximately 96,000 clones, with 90% to 95% observed a single time. The CDR3 loop spans 13 amino acids. Germline V gives CDR1 KGHSH, CDR2 LQKENI. V trimming: 3 bases; J trimming: 7 bases; junction bases outside the gene matches: 5. The clonotype originates from an adult who received the AZD1222 COVID-19 vaccine. The chain joins TRBV18 to TRBJ1-2, with 7 bases matching TRBD1. The source material was peripheral blood, sampled 28 days after the second AZD1222 dose. This chain's CDR3 is CASSPDREGGYTF. CDR3 nucleotides: TGTGCCAGCTCACCCGACAGGGAAGGTGGCTACACCTTC. The whole variable domain, remainder taken from reference TRBV18 and TRBJ1-2, is NAGVMQNPRHLVRRRGQEARLRCSPMKGHSHVYWYRQLPEEGLKFMVYLQKENIIDESGMPKERFSAEFPKEGPSILRIQQVVRGDSAAYFCASSPDREGGYTFGSGTRLTVV.